These 8 T cell receptor beta chains originate from one sample sequenced in a study of blood T cell repertoires in COVID-19. Assay: immunoSEQ multiplex PCR; the TCRdb copy retains only in-frame clones and omits some. The sample records fewer than 350,000 clones, 80% to 85% being singletons. The material sequenced was peripheral blood. The receptors stem from a woman aged 55-70 years with active or convalescent COVID-19.

This clone has at least ten counts. V and J are TRBV19 and TRBJ1-6; possibly TRBD1 for D (5 bases). V was cut by 5 bases and J by 10 bases, with 18 bases left in between. The germline CDR1 and CDR2 sequences are LNHDA and SQIVND (reference sequence). There are 15 residues in the CDR3. CDR3 nucleotides: TGTGCCAGTAGTCTATATGTGGCGGGGGACTCACCCCTCCACTTT. Its protein is CASSLYVAGDSPLHF.

V and J are TRBV7-2 and TRBJ2-2; TRBD2 matches at 12 bases. Germline assignment: CDR1 SGHTA and CDR2 FQGNSA. Losses at the gene ends were 5 bases for V and 6 bases for J; bases not matched to a gene: 4. CDR3 length equals 15 residues. CDR3 in amino acids: CASSRLAGEAGELFF. As DNA, the CDR3 is TGTGCCAGCAGCAGACTAGCGGGGGAAGCCGGGGAGCTGTTTTTT. Complete variable domain (other parts from reference TRBV7-2 and TRBJ2-2): GAGVSQSPSNKVTEKGKDVELRCDPISGHTALYWYRQSLGQGLEFLIYFQGNSAPDKSGLPSDRFSAERTGGSVSTLTIQRTQQEDSAVYLCASSRLAGEAGELFFGEGSRLTVL.

CDR3 in amino acids: CASSLAGGEDTQYF. The CDR3 nucleotides read TGTGCCAGCAGCTTGGCGGGGGGCGAAGATACGCAGTATTTT. The chain joins TRBV7-9 to TRBJ2-3; TRBD2 matches 8 bases. Germline V gives CDR1 SEHNR, CDR2 FQNEAQ (reference sequence). V shed 3 bases and J 5 bases; nucleotides not matched to a gene: 4. The CDR3 covers 14 residues.

The chain combines TRBV9 with TRBJ1-4; D gene unclear. The CDR3 runs 14 residues. Trimming left V 0 bases short and J 8 bases short, with 11 bases between. Germline V lookup: CDR1 SGDLS, CDR2 YYNGEE. CDR3: CASSVAGSQEKLFF. The DNA for the CDR3 is TGTGCCAGCAGCGTAGCCGGGTCCCAAGAAAAACTGTTTTTT.

This rearrangement joins TRBV4-1 to TRBJ2-1, with 12 bases matching TRBD2. The CDR3 covers 18 residues. V gave up 2 bases and J gave up 15 bases; unmatched junction bases: 20. Germline V gene sequence: CDR1 MGHRA, CDR2 YSYEKL. The CDR3, as DNA: TGCGCCAGCAGCCAATCGGTTTCGGGACTAGCGGGCTCTTTCGTGCGGTTCTTC. Translation gives CASSQSVSGLAGSFVRFF.

The chain recombines TRBV7-2 with TRBJ1-5, with D tentatively TRBD1 (6 bases). Germline CDR1 SGHTA, CDR2 FQGNSA. CDR3 length: 15 residues. V lost 2 bases and J 2 bases, leaving 10 bases between the germline ends. The DNA for the CDR3 is TGTGCCAGCAGCTTATTTTCAGGGGGCAATCAGCCCCAGCATTTT. Its protein is CASSLFSGGNQPQHF.

The chain is built from TRBV3-1 (or the pseudogene TRBV3-2) and TRBJ1-1, with D unclear. Germline V gives CDR1 LGHDT, CDR2 YNNKEL (reference sequence). The CDR3 contains 12 residues. The germline V and J ends were trimmed by 4 bases and 6 bases, with 9 bases remaining between them. The CDR3 here is CASSRGLSEAFF. The CDR3 nucleotides read TGTGCCAGCAGCCGAGGGCTGTCTGAAGCTTTCTTT.

With respect to this clone: Other DNA sequences from this sample encode an identical CDR3 as well. The V and J genes are TRBV6-5 and TRBJ1-5; D unclear. This CDR3 is 12 amino acids long. V was trimmed by 4 bases and J by 3 bases, leaving 4 bases between them. From germline, CDR1 is MNHEY and CDR2 SVGAGI. The CDR3 nucleotides read TGTGCCAGCAGTTCGGTCAATCAGCCCCAGCATTTT. Translated, it gives CASSSVNQPQHF.